The 2 T cell receptor beta chains in this list originate from one sample, sequenced in a study of shared clonotypes between healthy human individuals. Positively selected for CCR7, the CD45RO-negative cells used as naive CD8 cells excluded terminally differentiated effector memory CD45RA+ cells. Assay used: immunoSEQ multiplex PCR; TCRdb lists only in-frame clones, some missing. The table records a few hundred thousand clones, roughly 96% of them present only once. What was sequenced was naive CD8+ T cells sorted from blood. These receptors were taken from a woman in her twenties or thirties in good health.

The chain is built from TRBV27 and TRBJ1-1; 7 bases agree with TRBD1. This CDR3 region has 13 residues. CDR1 MNHEY and CDR2 SMNVEV come from the germline V gene (reference sequence). The J segment lost 7 bases and the V segment lost 6 bases, leaving 8 bases of the junction unmatched. CDR3 residues: CASSRQGSFEAFF. Here the CDR3 DNA reads TGTGCCAGCAGCCGACAGGGATCTTTTGAAGCTTTCTTT.

The chain has TRBV20-1 and TRBJ2-3, with D unclear. Germline lookup yields CDR1 DFQATT and CDR2 SNEGSKA (reference sequence). V lost 6 bases and J lost 6, with 7 bases in between. This CDR3 is built from 10 residues. As DNA, the CDR3 is TGCAGTGCGCCTCGGGATACGCAGTATTTT. Amino acid sequence: CSAPRDTQYF.